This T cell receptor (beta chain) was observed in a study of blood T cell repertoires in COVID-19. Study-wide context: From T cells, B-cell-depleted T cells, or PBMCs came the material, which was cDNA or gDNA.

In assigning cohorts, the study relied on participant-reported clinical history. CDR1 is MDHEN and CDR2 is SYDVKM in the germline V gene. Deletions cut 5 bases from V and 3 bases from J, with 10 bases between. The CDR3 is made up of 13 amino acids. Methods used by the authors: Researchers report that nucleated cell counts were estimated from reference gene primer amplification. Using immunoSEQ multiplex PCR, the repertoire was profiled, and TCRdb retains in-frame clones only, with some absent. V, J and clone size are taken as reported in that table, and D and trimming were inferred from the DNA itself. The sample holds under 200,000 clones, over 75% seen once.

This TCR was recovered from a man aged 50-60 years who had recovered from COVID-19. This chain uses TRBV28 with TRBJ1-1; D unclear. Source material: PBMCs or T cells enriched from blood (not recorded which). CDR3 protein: CASSLLVDTEAFF. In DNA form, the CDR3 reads TGTGCCAGCAGTCTCTTAGTTGACACTGAAGCTTTCTTT.